Here is one TCR beta chain with its context. Antigen: not known. This specimen belongs to a study of cytomegalovirus exposure and HLA in healthy donors. PCR involved 60 Vbeta and 13 Jbeta primers. Generated by immunoSEQ multiplex PCR, the TCRdb table keeps only in-frame clones and is missing some. The repertoire holds 130,000 or so clones, with 76% as singletons. All donors participated as healthy donors of bone marrow. Study-wide findings and caveats: Rare sequences made up most TCRs, while some public TCRs were found in many donors.

The germline V gene has CDR1 MGHRA and CDR2 YSYEKL. The V gene lost 1 base and the J gene lost 1 base, with 8 bases spanning the gap. The CDR3 is 15 amino acids. This clonotype was obtained from a female donor in good health and CMV-seropositive. V and J are TRBV4-1 and TRBJ1-5; a weak D match, TRBD1 (5 bases). The specimen was PBMCs. CDR3 in DNA: TGCGCCAGCAGCCAAGTTGCAGGGAGCAATCAGCCCCAGCATTTT. It translates to CASSQVAGSNQPQHF.